The clone carrying this T cell receptor (beta chain) was recorded many times. This sample is drawn from a study of T cells in Graves' hyperthyroidism and ophthalmopathy. This CDR3 spans 14 amino acids. Trimming left V 2 bases short and J 6 bases short, with 14 bases between. Germline V gene data show CDR1 as SNHLY and CDR2 as FYNNEI. Graves' hyperthyroidism was deemed stable absent ophthalmopathy progression within 18 months. A patient was excluded if there was uncontrolled infection, other autoimmune disease, pregnancy or lactation. Diagnosis relied on clinical symptoms, serum thyroxine and TRAb, thyroid ultrasound and orbital computed tomography. Template material for amplifying TCR beta CDR3 regions consisted of RNA transcripts. TCR CDR3 regions were first amplified by RT-PCR with HTBI primers. TCRdb reanalysed the multiplex PCR reads using MiXCR and keeps one entry per CDR3 protein. The data show 800,000 or so distinct CDR3 sequences, about 38% seen once.

V and J are TRBV2 and TRBJ2-7; no clear D. The TCR comes from a man between 18 and 29 years old with Graves' hyperthyroidism. Source material: blood. CDR3 DNA: TGTGCCAGCAGTGAATTACAGATGAAGGGCGAGCAGTACTTC. Encoded protein: CASSELQMKGEQYF.